The next 5 T cell receptor beta chains were all read from a single sample in a study of T cells in women clearing cervical HPV infection. Libraries were prepared by immunoSEQ multiplex PCR; TCRdb keeps only in-frame clonotypes and omits some of them. In all, the sample yields 30,000 to 45,000 clones. The sample consisted of blood buffy coat. The receptors derive from a woman between 18 and 70 years old with a cervical HPV16 infection that either progressed to CIN3+ or cleared (not recorded which).

Details on this clone: The CDR3 is cut off 3 residues early in the read; its end comes from the germline J gene. The chain uses TRBV7-2 and TRBJ2-7; 8 nucleotides line up with TRBD1. The J segment lost 2 bases and the V segment lost 2 bases, leaving 2 bases of the junction unmatched. Per germline, CDR1 SGHTA and CDR2 FQGNSA. The CDR3 has 14 residues. This CDR3 reads CASSLIQGAYEQYF. CDR3 DNA (partial): TGTGCCAGCAGCTTAATACAGGGGGCCTACGAG.

With regard to this clone: The CDR3 end is not reached by the read, which stops 3 residues before it; the germline J gene fills it in. The genes are TRBV7-2 and TRBJ2-4, with a possible D match to TRBD2 (6 bases). Germline CDR1 reads SGHTA; CDR2 reads FQGNSA. This CDR3 has 13 amino acids. The CDR3 DNA, read in part, is TGTGCCAGCAGCTTAGTCCTGGACTATGGT. Protein: CASSLVLDYG. The complete CDR3 protein is CASSLVLDYGQYF.

On this clone itself: The sequence runs out 3 residues before the end of the CDR3; the remainder is reconstructed from the germline J gene. The chain recombines TRBV5-1 with TRBJ2-5; 9 bases agree with TRBD2. The J segment lost 5 bases and the V segment lost 0 bases, leaving 8 bases of the junction unmatched. The germline V gene encodes CDR1 SGHRS and CDR2 YFSETQ. The CDR3 extends over 16 amino acids. The DNA read from the CDR3 is TGCGCCAGCAGCTTGGATGCGGGAGGGCGGGGGGAGACC. This translates into CASSLDAGGRGET. The entire CDR3 sequence reads CASSLDAGGRGETQYF.

With regard to this clone: Read coverage stops 3 residues before the CDR3 terminus; the germline J gene supplies the remainder. The gene calls are TRBV29-1 and TRBJ2-7, with 15 bases that match TRBD2. The germline V gene has CDR1 SQVTM and CDR2 ANQGSEA. J lost 6 bases, V lost 4 bases, and 4 bases had no gene match. The CDR3 contains 14 residues. CDR3 DNA, as far as it was read: TGCAGCGTTGTTGGACTAGCGGGGGGGCGCGAG. It yields the protein CSVVGLAGGRE. The whole CDR3 reads CSVVGLAGGREQYF.

Note on this clone: The read finishes 3 residues shy of the CDR3 end, and the germline J gene is used to complete it. The V call is TRBV19, the J call TRBJ2-2; D possibly corresponds to TRBD2 (5 bases). This CDR3 region has 13 residues. Looked up from germline, CDR1 is LNHDA and CDR2 is SQIVND (reference sequence). CDR3 loop: CATGLATNEKLFF. CDR3 DNA (partial): TGTGCCACAGGACTTGCAACTAATGAAAAG. Full variable domain (rest looked up from reference TRBV19 and TRBJ2-2): DGGITQSPKYLFRKEGQNVTLSCEQNLNHDAMYWYRQDPGQGLRLIYYSQIVNDFQKGDIAEGYSVSREKKESFPLTVTSAQKNPTAFYLCATGLATNEKLFFGEGSRLTVL.